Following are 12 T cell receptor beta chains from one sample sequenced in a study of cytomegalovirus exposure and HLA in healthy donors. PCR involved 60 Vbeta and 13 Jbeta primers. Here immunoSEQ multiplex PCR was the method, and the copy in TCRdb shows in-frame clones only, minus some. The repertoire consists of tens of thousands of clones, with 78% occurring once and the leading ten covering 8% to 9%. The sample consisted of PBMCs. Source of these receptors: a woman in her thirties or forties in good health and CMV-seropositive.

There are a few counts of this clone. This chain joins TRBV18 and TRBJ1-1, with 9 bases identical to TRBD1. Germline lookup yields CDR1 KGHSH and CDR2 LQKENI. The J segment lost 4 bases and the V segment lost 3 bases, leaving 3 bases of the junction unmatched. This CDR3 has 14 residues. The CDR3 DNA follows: TGTGCCAGCTCACCGGGACAGGGAAGCACTGAAGCTTTCTTT. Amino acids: CASSPGQGSTEAFF.

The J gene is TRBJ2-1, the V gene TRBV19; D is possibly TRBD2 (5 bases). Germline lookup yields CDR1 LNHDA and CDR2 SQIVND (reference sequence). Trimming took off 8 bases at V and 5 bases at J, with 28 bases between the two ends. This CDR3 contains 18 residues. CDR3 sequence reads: CASSRSGSARPFDNEQFF. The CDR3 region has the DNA TGTGCCAGTTCCAGAAGCGGTTCGGCCCGACCCTTCGACAATGAGCAGTTCTTC.

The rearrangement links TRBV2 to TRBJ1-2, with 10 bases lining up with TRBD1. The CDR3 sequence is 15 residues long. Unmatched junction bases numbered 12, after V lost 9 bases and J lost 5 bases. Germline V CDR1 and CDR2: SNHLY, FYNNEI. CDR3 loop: CARNRQGAVRYGYTF. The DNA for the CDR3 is TGTGCCAGGAACCGACAGGGGGCGGTTCGGTATGGCTACACCTTC.

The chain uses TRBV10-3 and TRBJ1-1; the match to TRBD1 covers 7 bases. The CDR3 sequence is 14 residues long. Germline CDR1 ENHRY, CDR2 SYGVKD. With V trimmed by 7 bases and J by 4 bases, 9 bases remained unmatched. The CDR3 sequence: CAITRGGAGTEAFF. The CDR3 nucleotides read TGTGCCATCACCCGAGGGGGCGCAGGCACTGAAGCTTTCTTT.

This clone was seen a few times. In DNA form, the CDR3 reads TGTGCCAGCTCACCACGCCGACAGGGAGGCACTGAAGCTTTCTTT. Amino acids: CASSPRRQGGTEAFF. The V and J genes are TRBV18 and TRBJ1-1; 7 nucleotides agree with TRBD1. V lost 1 base, J lost 4 bases, and 6 bases stayed unmatched. The CDR3 loop spans 15 amino acids. The germline V gene has CDR1 KGHSH and CDR2 LQKENI. Drawing the rest from reference TRBV18 and TRBJ1-1, the complete variable domain is NAGVMQNPRHLVRRRGQEARLRCSPMKGHSHVYWYRQLPEEGLKFMVYLQKENIIDESGMPKERFSAEFPKEGPSILRIQQVVRGDSAAYFCASSPRRQGGTEAFFGQGTRLTVV.

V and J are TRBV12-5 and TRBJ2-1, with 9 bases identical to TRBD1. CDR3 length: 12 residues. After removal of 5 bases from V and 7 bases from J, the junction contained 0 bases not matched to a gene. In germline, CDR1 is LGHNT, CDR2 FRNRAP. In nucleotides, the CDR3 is TGTGCTAGTGGTGGACAGGGGAATGAGCAGTTCTTC. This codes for CASGGQGNEQFF.

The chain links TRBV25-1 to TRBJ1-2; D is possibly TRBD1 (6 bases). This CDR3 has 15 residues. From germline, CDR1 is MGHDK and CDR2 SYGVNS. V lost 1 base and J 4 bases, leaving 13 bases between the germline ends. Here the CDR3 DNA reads TGTGCCAGCAGTGAATTTAGTTCAGGGGCCTATGGCTACACCTTC. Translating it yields CASSEFSSGAYGYTF.

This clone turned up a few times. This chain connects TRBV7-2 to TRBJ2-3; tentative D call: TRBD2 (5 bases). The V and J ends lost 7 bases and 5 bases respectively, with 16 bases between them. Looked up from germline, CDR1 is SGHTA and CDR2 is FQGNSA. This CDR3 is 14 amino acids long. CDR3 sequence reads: CASIRSVGEDTQYF. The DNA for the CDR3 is TGTGCCAGCATCCGTAGTGTCGGGGAAGATACGCAGTATTTT.

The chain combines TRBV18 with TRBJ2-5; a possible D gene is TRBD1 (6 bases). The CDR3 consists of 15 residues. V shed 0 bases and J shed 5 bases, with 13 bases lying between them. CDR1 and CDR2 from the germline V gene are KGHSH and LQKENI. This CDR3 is CASSPPSGGLETQYF. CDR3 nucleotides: TGTGCCAGCTCACCACCAAGTGGGGGCCTGGAGACCCAGTACTTC.

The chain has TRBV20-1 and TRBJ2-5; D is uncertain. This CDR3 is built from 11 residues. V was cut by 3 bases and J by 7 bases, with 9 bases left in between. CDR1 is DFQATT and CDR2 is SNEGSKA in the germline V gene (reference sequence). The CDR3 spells CSARGDTTQYF. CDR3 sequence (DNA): TGCAGTGCTAGGGGCGATACGACCCAGTACTTC.

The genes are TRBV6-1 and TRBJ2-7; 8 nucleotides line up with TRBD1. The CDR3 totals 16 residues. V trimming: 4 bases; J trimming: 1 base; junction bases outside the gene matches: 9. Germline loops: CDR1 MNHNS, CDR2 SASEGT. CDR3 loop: CASSVNQGAFSYEQYF. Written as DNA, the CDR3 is TGTGCCAGCAGTGTAAATCAGGGGGCATTTTCCTACGAGCAGTACTTC.

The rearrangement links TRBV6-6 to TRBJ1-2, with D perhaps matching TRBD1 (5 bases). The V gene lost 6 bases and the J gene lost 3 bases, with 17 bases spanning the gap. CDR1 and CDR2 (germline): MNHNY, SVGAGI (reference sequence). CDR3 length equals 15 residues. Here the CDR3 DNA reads TGTGCCAGCAGAAAATCGACAGACAGAGACTATGGCTACACCTTC. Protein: CASRKSTDRDYGYTF.